A selection of T cell receptor beta chains follows, all from one sample in a study of CD8+CD57+ T cells in acquired aplastic anemia. TCRdb reanalysed the reads using MiXCR and keeps one entry per CDR3 protein. Of approximately 160,000 distinct CDR3 sequences in the sample, around 43% were seen once. The material sequenced was sorted CD4+, CD8+, or CD8+CD57+ T cells (not recorded which) from PBMCs. These receptors were obtained from a human donor with aplastic anemia. The CDR3 runs from the conserved cysteine through the conserved F or W. The D gene is left open where the match is weak. Clone size appears in some rows only: once, few, many, or a class for an expanded clone.

d_gene: -; j_gene: TRBJ2-7; abundance: -; v_gene: TRBV7-9; CDR3aa: CASSLELTYEQYF; CDR3nt: TGTGCCAGCAGCTTAGAACTGACCTACGAGCAGTACTTC
d_gene: -; j_gene: TRBJ2-5; abundance: many; v_gene: TRBV4-2; CDR3aa: CASSPREGGGTQYF; CDR3nt: TGTGCCAGCAGCCCCCGAGAGGGGGGAGGGACCCAGTACTTC
d_gene: -; j_gene: TRBJ1-1; abundance: -; v_gene: TRBV7-6; CDR3aa: CASSALGTINTEAFF; CDR3nt: TGTGCCAGCAGCGCCCTCGGGACGATAAACACTGAAGCTTTCTTT
d_gene: -; j_gene: TRBJ2-7; abundance: -; v_gene: TRBV15; CDR3aa: CATSTPGTIPYEQYF; CDR3nt: TGTGCCACCAGCACCCCCGGGACAATACCCTACGAGCAGTACTTC
d_gene: TRBD1; j_gene: TRBJ2-7; abundance: few; v_gene: TRBV29-1; CDR3aa: CSVEASIGQGRAYEQYF; CDR3nt: TGCAGCGTTGAAGCAAGCATCGGACAGGGAAGGGCCTACGAGCAGTACTTC
d_gene: TRBD2; j_gene: TRBJ2-5; abundance: once; v_gene: TRBV15; CDR3aa: CATSRDVSSGGWETQYF; CDR3nt: TGTGCCACCAGCAGAGATGTGTCTAGCGGGGGGTGGGAGACCCAGTACTTC
d_gene: -; j_gene: TRBJ1-2; abundance: few; v_gene: TRBV19; CDR3aa: CASSTPGVGYGYTF; CDR3nt: TGTGCCAGTAGCACCCCAGGGGTGGGCTATGGCTACACCTTC
d_gene: TRBD1; j_gene: TRBJ2-1; abundance: many; v_gene: TRBV6-4; CDR3aa: CASSRDRGDEQFF; CDR3nt: TGTGCCAGCAGTCGGGACAGGGGCGATGAGCAGTTCTTC
d_gene: TRBD1; j_gene: TRBJ1-1; abundance: -; v_gene: TRBV19; CDR3aa: CASIDERTGGTEAFF; CDR3nt: TGTGCCAGTATCGATGAGAGGACAGGGGGCACTGAAGCTTTCTTT
d_gene: -; j_gene: TRBJ1-4; abundance: -; v_gene: TRBV5-1; CDR3aa: CASQRGGGLNEELFF; CDR3nt: TGCGCCAGCCAAAGGGGCGGAGGGCTTAATGAAGAACTGTTTTTT
d_gene: -; j_gene: TRBJ1-4; abundance: many; v_gene: TRBV5-5; CDR3aa: CASSLLGDVNEKLFF; CDR3nt: TGTGCCAGCAGCTTGTTAGGGGACGTTAATGAAAAACTGTTTTTT
d_gene: -; j_gene: TRBJ2-4; abundance: -; v_gene: TRBV19; CDR3aa: CASSQNLAKNIQYF; CDR3nt: TGTGCCAGTTCCCAGAATTTAGCCAAAAACATTCAGTACTTC
d_gene: -; j_gene: TRBJ2-1; abundance: few; v_gene: TRBV25-1; CDR3aa: CASSSMGATAYNEQFF; CDR3nt: TGTGCCAGCAGCAGTATGGGTGCTACTGCCTACAATGAGCAGTTCTTC
d_gene: TRBD1; j_gene: TRBJ1-2; abundance: -; v_gene: TRBV25-1; CDR3aa: CASSAETGISGYTF; CDR3nt: TGTGCCAGCAGTGCCGAGACAGGGATAAGTGGCTACACCTTC
d_gene: TRBD1; j_gene: TRBJ1-4; abundance: -; v_gene: TRBV28; CDR3aa: CASRLRQGARRTNEKLFF; CDR3nt: TGTGCCAGCAGATTGAGACAGGGGGCTAGGAGGACTAATGAAAAACTGTTTTTT
d_gene: -; j_gene: TRBJ2-7; abundance: -; v_gene: TRBV9; CDR3aa: CASSVDRTYEQYF; CDR3nt: TGTGCCAGCAGCGTTGACAGGACCTACGAGCAGTACTTC
d_gene: -; j_gene: TRBJ2-2; abundance: many; v_gene: TRBV19; CDR3aa: CASSILGGVNTGELFF; CDR3nt: TGTGCCAGTAGTATCCTAGGAGGGGTGAACACCGGGGAGCTGTTTTTT
d_gene: -; j_gene: TRBJ2-7; abundance: -; v_gene: TRBV5-1; CDR3aa: CASSLAVGIYEQYF; CDR3nt: TGCGCCAGCAGCTTGGCCGTGGGGATCTACGAGCAGTACTTC
d_gene: -; j_gene: TRBJ2-5; abundance: -; v_gene: TRBV29-1; CDR3aa: CSASWVAGQETQYF; CDR3nt: TGCAGCGCTTCTTGGGTAGCGGGACAGGAGACCCAGTACTTC
d_gene: TRBD1; j_gene: TRBJ2-3; abundance: many; v_gene: TRBV11-3; CDR3aa: CASSPRAGTGTDTQYF; CDR3nt: TGTGCCAGCAGCCCCCGTGCCGGGACAGGCACAGATACGCAGTATTTT
d_gene: -; j_gene: TRBJ1-3; abundance: -; v_gene: TRBV6-4; CDR3aa: CASSDWGYVNTIYF; CDR3nt: TGTGCCAGCAGTGATTGGGGGTACGTGAACACCATATATTTT
d_gene: -; j_gene: TRBJ2-7; abundance: few; v_gene: TRBV29-1; CDR3aa: CSVGLGPGWEQYF; CDR3nt: TGCAGCGTGGGGCTTGGCCCGGGGTGGGAGCAGTACTTC
d_gene: TRBD2; j_gene: TRBJ2-1; abundance: few; v_gene: TRBV27; CDR3aa: CASRLAGDIDEQFF; CDR3nt: TGTGCCAGCCGACTAGCGGGAGATATTGATGAGCAGTTCTTC
d_gene: -; j_gene: TRBJ1-2; abundance: many; v_gene: TRBV7-9; CDR3aa: CASSPRTDTAYGYTF; CDR3nt: TGTGCCAGCAGCCCCCGGACAGATACAGCGTATGGCTACACCTTC
d_gene: -; j_gene: TRBJ2-1; abundance: few; v_gene: TRBV15; CDR3aa: CATSRQGLGYNEQFF; CDR3nt: TGTGCCACCAGCAGACAGGGTCTGGGGTACAATGAGCAGTTCTTC
d_gene: TRBD1; j_gene: TRBJ2-2; abundance: many; v_gene: TRBV9; CDR3aa: CASSIQGATYTGELFF; CDR3nt: TGTGCCAGCAGCATACAGGGGGCGACGTACACCGGGGAGCTGTTTTTT
d_gene: -; j_gene: TRBJ2-3; abundance: many; v_gene: TRBV7-9; CDR3aa: CASSLGGRSEVQDTQYF; CDR3nt: TGTGCCAGCAGCTTAGGGGGACGATCTGAGGTGCAAGATACGCAGTATTTT
d_gene: -; j_gene: TRBJ1-1; abundance: -; v_gene: TRBV20-1; CDR3aa: CSAFPTGNTEAFF; CDR3nt: TGCAGTGCTTTCCCGACAGGAAACACTGAAGCTTTCTTT
d_gene: -; j_gene: TRBJ2-2; abundance: many; v_gene: TRBV7-2; CDR3aa: CASRRAGTNTGELFF; CDR3nt: TGTGCCAGCAGGAGGGCAGGAACGAACACCGGGGAGCTGTTTTTT
d_gene: TRBD1; j_gene: TRBJ1-1; abundance: many; v_gene: TRBV6-5; CDR3aa: CASSYGGTGAFF; CDR3nt: TGTGCCAGCAGTTACGGGGGGACAGGGGCTTTCTTT
d_gene: -; j_gene: TRBJ1-2; abundance: few; v_gene: TRBV29-1; CDR3aa: CSVDAGADYGYTF; CDR3nt: TGCAGCGTTGACGCGGGGGCGGACTATGGCTACACCTTC
d_gene: -; j_gene: TRBJ1-4; abundance: many; v_gene: TRBV20-1; CDR3aa: CSASPQVFNEKLFF; CDR3nt: TGCAGTGCTAGTCCCCAGGTCTTTAATGAAAAACTGTTTTTT
d_gene: -; j_gene: TRBJ1-1; abundance: -; v_gene: TRBV2; CDR3aa: CASSSDTNTEAFF; CDR3nt: TGTGCCAGCAGCTCGGACACAAACACTGAAGCTTTCTTT
d_gene: -; j_gene: TRBJ1-4; abundance: -; v_gene: TRBV7-2; CDR3aa: CARSSAGSAGEKLSF; CDR3nt: TGTGCCCGCAGCTCAGCGGGGTCGGCGGGTGAAAAACTGTCTTTT
d_gene: TRBD2; j_gene: TRBJ2-5; abundance: few; v_gene: TRBV29-1; CDR3aa: CSGRTSGFFQETQYF; CDR3nt: TGCAGCGGGCGAACTAGCGGCTTCTTCCAAGAGACCCAGTACTTC
d_gene: -; j_gene: TRBJ1-5; abundance: -; v_gene: TRBV29-1; CDR3aa: CSVGRVGQPQHF; CDR3nt: TGCAGCGTTGGCAGGGTGGGACAGCCCCAGCATTTT
d_gene: -; j_gene: TRBJ2-7; abundance: -; v_gene: TRBV10-1; CDR3aa: CASSSLGDYEQYF; CDR3nt: TGCGCCAGCAGTAGCCTCGGGGACTACGAGCAGTACTTC
d_gene: -; j_gene: TRBJ1-1; abundance: few; v_gene: TRBV19; CDR3aa: CASSRSTEAFF; CDR3nt: TGTGCCAGTAGTCGATCCACCGAAGCTTTCTTT
d_gene: -; j_gene: TRBJ2-5; abundance: -; v_gene: TRBV10-3; CDR3aa: CASSPDIRLQAETQYF; CDR3nt: TGTGCCAGCAGCCCAGATATCCGACTACAGGCGGAGACCCAGTACTTC